This TCR beta chain originates from a study of blood T cell repertoires in COVID-19. Libraries were prepared by immunoSEQ multiplex PCR; TCRdb keeps only in-frame clonotypes and omits some of them. In the table there are about 370,000 clones, roughly 90% of which are singletons. The CDR3 consists of 15 residues. Trimming pared 5 bases from V and 1 base from J, leaving 12 bases between. Germline CDR1 and CDR2: ENHRY and SYGVKD. The sequencing sample was made of peripheral blood. This clonotype originated in a woman aged 25 to 39 with COVID-19, enrolled during active disease. The chain links TRBV10-3 to TRBJ1-5, with D possibly being TRBD1 (5 bases). The CDR3 DNA is TGTGCCATCAGTCCCGGCGCAGGGAGCAATCAGCCCCAGCATTTT. It translates to CAISPGAGSNQPQHF.